This T cell receptor beta chain was recorded in a study of blood T cell repertoires in COVID-19. At the level of the study: The United States, Italy and Spain were the sources of the acute and convalescent COVID-19 samples. From T cells, B-cell-depleted T cells, or PBMCs came the material, which was cDNA or gDNA.

In the source study's methods: For nucleated cells, counts were estimated from reference gene primer amplification. Data came from immunoSEQ multiplex PCR; TCRdb stores just in-frame clones and leaves some out. That table furnishes V, J and clone size, whereas the DNA furnished D and trimming. The sample holds about 46,000 clones, roughly 85% seen once. Looked up from germline, CDR1 is SGHTA and CDR2 is FQGTGA. Trimming cost V 2 bases and J 3 bases, with 13 bases left between them. The CDR3 covers 16 residues. Material: peripheral blood. This TCR was sampled from a man between 60 and 75 years old with acute or convalescent COVID-19. The chain uses TRBV7-3 and TRBJ2-2, with a weak D call TRBD1 (7 bases). The CDR3 loop reads CASSLQGGVHTGELFF. The CDR3, as DNA: TGTGCCAGCAGCTTACAGGGGGGTGTCCACACCGGGGAGCTGTTTTTT.